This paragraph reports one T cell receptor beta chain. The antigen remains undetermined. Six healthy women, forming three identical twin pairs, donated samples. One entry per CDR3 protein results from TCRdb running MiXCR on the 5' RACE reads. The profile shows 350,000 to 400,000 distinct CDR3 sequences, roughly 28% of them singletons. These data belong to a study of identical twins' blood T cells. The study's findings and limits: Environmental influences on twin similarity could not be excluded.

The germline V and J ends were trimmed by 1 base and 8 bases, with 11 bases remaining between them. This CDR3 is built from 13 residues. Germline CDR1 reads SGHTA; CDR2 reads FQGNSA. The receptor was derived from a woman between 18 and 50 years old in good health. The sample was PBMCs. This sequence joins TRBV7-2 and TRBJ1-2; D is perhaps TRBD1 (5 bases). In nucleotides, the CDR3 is TGTGCCAGCAGCTTAGTGGCCAGGGAGGGCTACACCTTC. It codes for CASSLVAREGYTF.